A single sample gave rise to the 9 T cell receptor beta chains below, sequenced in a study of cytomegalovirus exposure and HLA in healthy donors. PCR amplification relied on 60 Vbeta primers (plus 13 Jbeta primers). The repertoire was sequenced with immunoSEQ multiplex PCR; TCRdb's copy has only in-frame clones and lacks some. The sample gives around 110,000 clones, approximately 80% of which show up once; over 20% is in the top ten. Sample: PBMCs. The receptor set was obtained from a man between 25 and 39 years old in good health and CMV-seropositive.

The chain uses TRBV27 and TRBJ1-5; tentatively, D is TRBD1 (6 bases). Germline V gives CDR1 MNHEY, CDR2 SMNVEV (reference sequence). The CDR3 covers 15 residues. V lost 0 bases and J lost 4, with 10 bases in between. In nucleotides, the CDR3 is TGTGCCAGCAGTTTATCTTCTGGACAGAATCAGCCCCAGCATTTT. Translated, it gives CASSLSSGQNQPQHF.

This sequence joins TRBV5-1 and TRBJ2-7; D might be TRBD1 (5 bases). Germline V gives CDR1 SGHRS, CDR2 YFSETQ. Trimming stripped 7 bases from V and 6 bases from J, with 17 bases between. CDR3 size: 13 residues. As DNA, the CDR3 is TGCGCCAGCGCAGACCCCGCAGGGCTCGAGCAGTACTTC. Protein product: CASADPAGLEQYF.

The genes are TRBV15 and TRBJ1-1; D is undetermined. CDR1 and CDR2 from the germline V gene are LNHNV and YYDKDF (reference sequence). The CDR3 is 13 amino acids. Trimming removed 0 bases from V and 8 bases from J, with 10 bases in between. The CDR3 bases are TGTGCCACCAGCAGAGATTTACGGTTAGAAGCTTTCTTT. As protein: CATSRDLRLEAFF.

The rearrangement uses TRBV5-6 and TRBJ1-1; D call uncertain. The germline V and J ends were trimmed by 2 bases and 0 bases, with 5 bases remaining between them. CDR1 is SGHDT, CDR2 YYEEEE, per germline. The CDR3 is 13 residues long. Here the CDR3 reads CASSFAVNTEAFF. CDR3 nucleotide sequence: TGTGCCAGCAGCTTTGCAGTGAACACTGAAGCTTTCTTT. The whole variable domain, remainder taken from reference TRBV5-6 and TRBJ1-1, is DAGVTQSPTHLIKTRGQQVTLRCSPKSGHDTVSWYQQALGQGPQFIFQYYEEEERQRGNFPDRFSGHQFPNYSSELNVNALLLGDSALYLCASSFAVNTEAFFGQGTRLTVV.

The CDR3 DNA follows: TGCGCCAGCAGCCACCCGATGGGCCGCCGGGGAACTGAAGCTTTCTTT. Protein: CASSHPMGRRGTEAFF. V is TRBV4-1 and J is TRBJ1-1, with D unresolved. V was cut by 3 bases and J by 5 bases, with 19 bases left in between. Germline values: CDR1 MGHRA, CDR2 YSYEKL. The CDR3 totals 16 residues.

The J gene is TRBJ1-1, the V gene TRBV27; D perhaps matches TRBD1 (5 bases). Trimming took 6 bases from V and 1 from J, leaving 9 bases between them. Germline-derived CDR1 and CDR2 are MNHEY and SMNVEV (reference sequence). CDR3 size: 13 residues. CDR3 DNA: TGTGCCAGCAGGCTCGGGGGGAACACTGAAGCTTTCTTT. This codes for CASRLGGNTEAFF.

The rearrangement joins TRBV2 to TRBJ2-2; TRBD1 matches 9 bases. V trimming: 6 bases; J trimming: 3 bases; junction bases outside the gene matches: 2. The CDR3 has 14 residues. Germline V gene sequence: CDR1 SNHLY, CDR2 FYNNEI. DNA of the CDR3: TGTGCCAGCAGGGACAGGGGAGACACCGGGGAGCTGTTTTTT. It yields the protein CASRDRGDTGELFF.

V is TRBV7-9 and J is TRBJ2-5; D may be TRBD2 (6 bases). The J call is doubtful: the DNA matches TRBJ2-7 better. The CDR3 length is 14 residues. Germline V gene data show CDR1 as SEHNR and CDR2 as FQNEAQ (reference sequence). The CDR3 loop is CASTLGTGAYEQYF. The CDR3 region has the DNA TGTGCCAGCACCTTGGGGACGGGAGCCTACGAGCAGTACTTC.

CDR3 bases: TGCGCCAGCAGCTTTGAGGGAGGGCCCTCAGATACGCAGTATTTT. This encodes CASSFEGGPSDTQYF. This chain connects TRBV5-1 to TRBJ2-3; 7 bases are a match to TRBD2. CDR1 SGHRS and CDR2 YFSETQ come from the germline V gene. The CDR3 is made up of 15 amino acids. The trim removed 2 bases at V and 4 bases at J, leaving 7 bases unmatched.